This TCR beta chain was documented in a study of blood T cell repertoires in COVID-19. Study context: Donors in the United States, Italy and Spain gave samples during acute or convalescent COVID-19. T cells, B-cell-depleted T cells, or PBMCs provided the cDNA or gDNA that served as material.

Germline CDR1 LNHDA, CDR2 SQIVND (reference sequence). The CDR3 loop spans 14 amino acids. V was shortened by 6 bases and J by 1 base, with 13 bases between the two germline ends. In the authors' workflow: It was from reference gene primer amplification that nucleated cell counts were estimated. Only in-frame clones appear in the TCRdb table, and some are missing; sequencing was by immunoSEQ multiplex PCR. The DNA was the basis for D and trimming; V, J and clone size are from that table. The table lists roughly 190,000 clones, under 80% of them singletons. Source material: peripheral blood. The rearrangement joins TRBV19 to TRBJ2-7; a weak D match, TRBD1 (6 bases). This receptor was taken from a woman aged 50 to 60 with acute or convalescent COVID-19. CDR3 loop: CASSPGTTSYEQYF. The CDR3 DNA follows: TGTGCCAGTAGCCCCGGGACAACATCCTACGAGCAGTACTTC. Using reference TRBV19 and TRBJ2-7 for the parts outside the CDR3, the full variable domain is DGGITQSPKYLFRKEGQNVTLSCEQNLNHDAMYWYRQDPGQGLRLIYYSQIVNDFQKGDIAEGYSVSREKKESFPLTVTSAQKNPTAFYLCASSPGTTSYEQYFGPGTRLTVT.